This paragraph covers one T cell receptor (beta chain) sequence. As yet, its antigen is unknown. A junction end diverges from the germline sequence, so it may reflect a read error. Preparation of the TCRbeta library used unique molecular identifiers. From the PCR reads, TCRdb called clonotypes with MiXCR, one entry per CDR3 protein. The top ten hold around two fifths of the sample, which has roughly 350,000 distinct CDR3 sequences, about 17% seen once. Germline CDR1 and CDR2: DFQATT and SNEGSKA (reference sequence). This CDR3 region has 17 residues. This sample was included in a study of T-cell reconstitution after alpha-beta-depleted transplantation in children. The study's findings and limits: Newly made T cells mostly supplied T-cell counts and diversity one year after transplant. Day-60 TCRbeta diversity that was high in some patients was derived from surviving recipient T cells and thymic progenitors. Several hundred expanded graft clones reportedly gave rise to the alpha-beta T cells present about two months after transplant.

The chain carries TRBV20-1 and TRBJ2-2; TRBD2 matches 12 bases. The clonotype was recovered from a male patient aged 2-15 years who had a stem cell transplant for acute lymphoblastic leukemia, so the T cells may come from the graft donor. The input for sequencing was PBMCs, mostly from graft donor cells, taken 360 days after TCRalphabeta/CD19-depleted stem cell transplant. CDR3 bases: TGCAGCTTCAGGGAGGCTAGCGGGAGGGCGGTCACCGGGGATCTGTTTTTT. Translating it yields CSFREASGRAVTGDLFF.